These 19 T cell receptor beta chains share one sample of origin, sequenced in a study of shared clonotypes between healthy human individuals. Naive CD8 cells comprised CD45RO-negative, CCR7-positively selected cells, excluding terminally differentiated effector memory CD45RA+ cells. Assay used: immunoSEQ multiplex PCR; TCRdb lists only in-frame clones, some missing. The profile shows around 2.1 million clones, more than 85% of them singletons. The specimen sequenced was naive CD8+ T cells from PBMCs. All receptors come from a man aged 18-30 years in good health. Some clones in this sample may be carry-over from other donors' samples.

This sequence joins TRBV27 and TRBJ2-5; a weak D match, TRBD2 (5 bases). V gave up 7 bases and J gave up 3 bases, with 15 bases separating them. The CDR3 is 14 amino acids. Germline V CDR1 and CDR2: MNHEY, SMNVEV (reference sequence). The CDR3 reads CASTNTGSKETQYF. For the CDR3, the DNA is TGTGCCAGCACAAATACGGGGTCTAAAGAGACCCAGTACTTC.

The chain couples TRBV19 to TRBJ2-2; TRBD2 is a possible D gene (6 bases). CDR1 is LNHDA, CDR2 SQIVND, per germline (reference sequence). Trimming cost V 4 bases and J 5 bases, with 11 bases left between them. This CDR3 has 14 residues. Here the CDR3 reads CASSNPRETGELFF. CDR3 nucleotides: TGTGCCAGTAGTAACCCCCGGGAGACCGGGGAGCTGTTTTTT.

This rearrangement joins TRBV6-1 to TRBJ1-2; D is ambiguous. Per germline, CDR1 MNHNS and CDR2 SASEGT. This CDR3 contains 17 residues. Trimming stripped 1 base from V and 3 bases from J, with 18 bases between. Here the CDR3 DNA reads TGTGCCAGCAGTGAAGTGATACCCGGGTTCAGAGACTATGGCTACACCTTC. Amino acids: CASSEVIPGFRDYGYTF.

The rearrangement joins TRBV5-6 to TRBJ2-3; possible D gene TRBD2, 5 bases. The V and J ends lost 4 bases and 4 bases respectively, with 16 bases between them. There are 15 residues in the CDR3. Germline values: CDR1 SGHDT, CDR2 YYEEEE. The CDR3 DNA reads as TGTGCCAGCAGCCTGGGGAGTTCTTCATCAGATACGCAGTATTTT. Translation gives CASSLGSSSSDTQYF.

The chain recombines TRBV7-9 with TRBJ2-5; D not certain. Gene TRBJ2-7 matches the end of the DNA better, so the J call may be wrong. CDR3 size: 14 residues. Germline CDR1 SEHNR, CDR2 FQNEAQ (reference sequence). CDR3 amino acids: CASSLVGPSYEQYF. For the CDR3, the DNA is TGTGCCAGCAGCTTGGTCGGACCCTCCTACGAGCAGTACTTC.

The chain uses TRBV27 and TRBJ1-2; 9 bases map to TRBD1. Germline values: CDR1 MNHEY, CDR2 SMNVEV (reference sequence). Trimming removed 5 bases from V and 2 bases from J; junction bases left unmatched: 3. The CDR3 length is 14 residues. The CDR3: CASSPGQGNYGYTF. CDR3 coding DNA: TGTGCCAGCAGTCCGGGACAGGGAAACTATGGCTACACCTTC.

The chain is built from TRBV7-8 and TRBJ1-4; 7 nucleotides line up with TRBD1. V lost 5 bases, J lost 7 bases, and 10 bases stayed unmatched. This CDR3 has 15 residues. In germline, CDR1 is SGHVS, CDR2 FQNEAQ. The CDR3 loop is CASSTSGGLGEKLFF. As DNA, the CDR3 is TGTGCCAGCAGCACATCAGGGGGTTTGGGTGAAAAACTGTTTTTT.

The chain combines TRBV18 with TRBJ2-7; 7 bases are shared with TRBD2. The CDR3 spans 15 residues. Germline loops: CDR1 KGHSH, CDR2 LQKENI. V shed 6 bases and J 3 bases; nucleotides not matched to a gene: 11. The CDR3 loop is CASSPPGGDNYEQYF. DNA of the CDR3: TGTGCCAGCTCCCCGCCGGGGGGTGATAACTACGAGCAGTACTTC.

The V gene is TRBV7-9, the J gene TRBJ2-2, with unresolved D. Trimming removed 5 bases at V and 6 bases at J, with 19 bases between. The length of the CDR3 is 16 residues. Germline CDR1 SEHNR, CDR2 FQNEAQ (reference sequence). The CDR3 sequence is CASSLQTSPTPGELFF. The CDR3 DNA sequence: TGTGCCAGCAGCCTACAAACCAGTCCCACTCCCGGGGAGCTGTTTTTT.

With respect to this clone: The same CDR3 is also encoded by other DNA sequences in this sample. The chain carries TRBV6-1 and TRBJ2-7; D gene unclear. There are 13 residues in the CDR3. V was trimmed by 3 bases and J by 1 base, leaving 7 bases between them. Germline V gives CDR1 MNHNS, CDR2 SASEGT. As DNA, the CDR3 is TGTGCCAGCAGTGAGGGCATATCCTACGAGCAGTACTTC. It is translated as CASSEGISYEQYF.

Note on this clone: This may come from a read error, since a much larger clone is one base off. The rearrangement uses TRBV27 and TRBJ2-2; no firm D call. V lost 7 bases and J 1 base, leaving 1 base between the germline ends. Germline values: CDR1 MNHEY, CDR2 SMNVEV (reference sequence). This CDR3 has 11 amino acids. Here the CDR3 DNA reads TGTGCCAGCAAGAACACCGGGGAGCTGTTTTTT. Translation: CASKNTGELFF.

In its sample, this clone was seen a few times. The V and J genes are TRBV2 and TRBJ1-5; 10 bases map to TRBD1. Germline V gene sequence: CDR1 SNHLY, CDR2 FYNNEI. The CDR3 length is 15 residues. Trimming took 5 bases from V and 2 from J; bases not matched to a gene: 3. The chain's CDR3 is CASSRGTGGNQPQHF. The CDR3 DNA reads TGTGCCAGCAGTCGCGGGACAGGGGGCAATCAGCCCCAGCATTTT.

This chain uses TRBV30 with TRBJ2-7, with 8 bases lining up with TRBD1. V shed 8 bases and J 2 bases; nucleotides not matched to a gene: 2. CDR3 length: 11 amino acids. CDR1 and CDR2 (germline): GTSNPN, SVGIG (reference sequence). The CDR3 DNA follows: TGTGCCGGGACAGGACCCTACGAGCAGTACTTC. Its protein product is CAGTGPYEQYF.

The rearrangement uses TRBV13 and TRBJ2-1, with 9 bases matching TRBD1. Germline CDR1 PRHDT, CDR2 FYEKMQ (reference sequence). The CDR3 is 15 amino acids. V trimming: 4 bases; J trimming: 4 bases; junction bases outside the gene matches: 5. CDR3 sequence reads: CASSSDRGWYNEQFF. The CDR3 bases are TGTGCCAGCAGCTCGGACAGGGGATGGTACAATGAGCAGTTCTTC.

V and J are TRBV27 and TRBJ2-1; tentatively, D is TRBD1 (5 bases). V was clipped by 2 bases and J by 3 bases, with 8 bases between them. CDR1 and CDR2 from the germline V gene are MNHEY and SMNVEV (reference sequence). CDR3 length equals 14 residues. The CDR3 bases are TGTGCCAGCAGTTTACAGGGCTACTACAATGAGCAGTTCTTC. This translates into CASSLQGYYNEQFF.

This chain connects TRBV9 to TRBJ2-3; D is possibly TRBD2 (5 bases). Trimming shortened V by 3 bases and J by 0 bases, and 11 bases separated the two germline ends. CDR1 is SGDLS, CDR2 YYNGEE, per germline. The CDR3 is 15 amino acids. CDR3 in amino acids: CASSAGMSSTDTQYF. The CDR3 nucleotides read TGTGCCAGCAGCGCGGGAATGTCTAGCACAGATACGCAGTATTTT.

This chain uses TRBV7-9 with TRBJ1-5, with 8 bases that match TRBD1. Germline lookup yields CDR1 SEHNR and CDR2 FQNEAQ (reference sequence). This CDR3 region has 14 residues. Trimming cost V 5 bases and J 6 bases; bases outside gene matches: 6. The CDR3 protein is CASSPTGVGQPQHF. As DNA, the CDR3 is TGTGCCAGCAGCCCGACAGGGGTTGGTCAGCCCCAGCATTTT.

V usage is TRBV27 and J usage is TRBJ2-7, with 10 bases aligning to TRBD1. The CDR3 covers 17 residues. The trim removed 4 bases at V and 1 base at J, leaving 10 bases unmatched. Germline V gene sequence: CDR1 MNHEY, CDR2 SMNVEV (reference sequence). The CDR3, as DNA: TGTGCCAGCAGTTCTCGCTCCGGGACAGGGGCATCCTACGAGCAGTACTTC. Its translation is CASSSRSGTGASYEQYF.

The CDR3 reads CASSPRTSLQPQHF. CDR3 nucleotides: TGTGCCAGCAGCCCCCGGACATCCCTCCAGCCCCAGCATTTT. This rearrangement joins TRBV11-2 to TRBJ1-5, with D possibly matching TRBD1 (5 bases). The germline V and J ends were trimmed by 5 bases and 7 bases, with 15 bases remaining between them. In germline, CDR1 is SGHAT, CDR2 FQNNGV. The CDR3 sequence is 14 residues long.